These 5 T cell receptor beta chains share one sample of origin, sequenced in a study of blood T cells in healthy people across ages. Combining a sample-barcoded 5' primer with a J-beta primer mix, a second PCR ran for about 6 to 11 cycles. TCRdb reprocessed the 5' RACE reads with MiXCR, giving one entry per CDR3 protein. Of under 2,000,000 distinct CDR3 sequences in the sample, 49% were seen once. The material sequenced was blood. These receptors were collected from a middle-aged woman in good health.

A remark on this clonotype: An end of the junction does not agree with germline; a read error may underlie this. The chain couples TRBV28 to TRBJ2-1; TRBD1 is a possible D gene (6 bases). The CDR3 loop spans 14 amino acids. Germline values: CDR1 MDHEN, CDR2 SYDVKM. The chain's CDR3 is CASRIADSYNERFF. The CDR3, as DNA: TGTGCCAGCAGGATCGCGGACAGTTACAATGAGCGGTTCTTC. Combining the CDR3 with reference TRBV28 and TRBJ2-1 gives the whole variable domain DVKVTQSSRYLVKRTGEKVFLECVQDMDHENMFWYRQDPGLGLRLIYFSYDVKMKEKGDIPEGYSVSREKKERFSLILESASTNQTSMYLCASRIADSYNERFFGPGTRLTVL.

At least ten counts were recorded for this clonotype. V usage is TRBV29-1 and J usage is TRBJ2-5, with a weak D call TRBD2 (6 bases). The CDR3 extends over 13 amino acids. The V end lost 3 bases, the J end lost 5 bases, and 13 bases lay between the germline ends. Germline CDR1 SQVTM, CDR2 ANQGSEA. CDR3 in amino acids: CSVDKGGGETQYF. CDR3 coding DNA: TGCAGCGTTGATAAAGGAGGAGGGGAGACCCAGTACTTC.

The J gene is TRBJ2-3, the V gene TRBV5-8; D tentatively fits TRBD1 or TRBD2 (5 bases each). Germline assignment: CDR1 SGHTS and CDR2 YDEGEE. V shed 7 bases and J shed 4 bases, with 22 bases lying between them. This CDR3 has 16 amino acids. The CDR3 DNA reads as TGTGCCAGCCCCTCATGGGGGAAGCGGAGATCAGATACGCAGTATTTT. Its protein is CASPSWGKRRSDTQYF.

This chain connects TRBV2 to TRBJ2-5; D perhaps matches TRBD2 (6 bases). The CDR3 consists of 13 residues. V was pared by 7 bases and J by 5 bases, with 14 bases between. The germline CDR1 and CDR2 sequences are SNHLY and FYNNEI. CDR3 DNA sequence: TGTGCCAGCACTCAATGGGAGGTTGAGACCCAGTACTTC. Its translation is CASTQWEVETQYF.

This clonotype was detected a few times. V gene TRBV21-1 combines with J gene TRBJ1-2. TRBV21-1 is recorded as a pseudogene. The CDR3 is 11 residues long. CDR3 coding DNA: TGTGCCAGCAGCCGAAGAGGGGGCTACACCTTC. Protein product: CASSRRGGYTF.